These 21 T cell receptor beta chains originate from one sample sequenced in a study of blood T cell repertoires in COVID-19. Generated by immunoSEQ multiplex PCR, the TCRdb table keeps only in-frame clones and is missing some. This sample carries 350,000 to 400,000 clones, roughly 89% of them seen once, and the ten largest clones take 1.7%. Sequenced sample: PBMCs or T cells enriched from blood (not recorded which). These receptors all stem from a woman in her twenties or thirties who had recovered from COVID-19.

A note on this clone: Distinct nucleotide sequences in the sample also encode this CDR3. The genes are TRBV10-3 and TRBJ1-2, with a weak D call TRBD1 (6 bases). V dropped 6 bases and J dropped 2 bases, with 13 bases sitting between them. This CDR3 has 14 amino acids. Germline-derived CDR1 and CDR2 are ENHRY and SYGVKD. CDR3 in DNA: TGTGCCATCAGCGAGGGACAATTAAACTATGGCTACACCTTC. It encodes CAISEGQLNYGYTF.

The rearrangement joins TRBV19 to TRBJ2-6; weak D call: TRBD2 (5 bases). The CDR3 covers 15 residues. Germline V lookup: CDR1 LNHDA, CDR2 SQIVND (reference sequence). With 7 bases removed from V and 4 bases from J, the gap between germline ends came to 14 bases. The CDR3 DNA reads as TGTGCCAGTACCAAAGGACTGTCAGGGGCCAACGTCCTGACTTTC. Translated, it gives CASTKGLSGANVLTF.

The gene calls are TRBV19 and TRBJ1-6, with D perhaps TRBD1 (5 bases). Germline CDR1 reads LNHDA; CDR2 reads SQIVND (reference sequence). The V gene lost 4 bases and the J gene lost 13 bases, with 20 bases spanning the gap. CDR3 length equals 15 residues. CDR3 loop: CASSNPSGFGAPLHF. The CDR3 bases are TGTGCCAGTAGTAACCCCTCCGGGTTTGGGGCGCCCCTCCACTTT.

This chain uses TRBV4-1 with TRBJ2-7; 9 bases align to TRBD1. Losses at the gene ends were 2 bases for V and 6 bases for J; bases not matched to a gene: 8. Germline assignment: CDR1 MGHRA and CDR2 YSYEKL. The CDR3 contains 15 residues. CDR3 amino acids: CASSQTYRGRVEQYF. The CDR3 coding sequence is TGCGCCAGCAGCCAAACCTACAGGGGGCGCGTCGAGCAGTACTTC.

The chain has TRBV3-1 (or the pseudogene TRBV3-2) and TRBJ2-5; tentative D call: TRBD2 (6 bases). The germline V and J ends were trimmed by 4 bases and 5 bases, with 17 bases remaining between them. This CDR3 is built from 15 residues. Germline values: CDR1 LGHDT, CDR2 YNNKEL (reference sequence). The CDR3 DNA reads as TGTGCCAGCAGCCCCTACTTTCCCGGAGGGGAGACCCAGTACTTC. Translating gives CASSPYFPGGETQYF.

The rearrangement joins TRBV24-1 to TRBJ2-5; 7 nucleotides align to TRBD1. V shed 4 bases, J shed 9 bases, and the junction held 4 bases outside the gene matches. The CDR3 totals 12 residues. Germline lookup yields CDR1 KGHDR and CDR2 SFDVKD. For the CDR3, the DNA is TGTGCCACCAGTGACCGGACAGGAGCCCAGTACTTC. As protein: CATSDRTGAQYF.

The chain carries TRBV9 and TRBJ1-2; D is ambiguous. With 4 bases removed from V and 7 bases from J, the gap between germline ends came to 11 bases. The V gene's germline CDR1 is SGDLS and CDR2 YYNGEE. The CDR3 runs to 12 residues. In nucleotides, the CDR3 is TGTGCCAGCAGCTCCGGTGGGAGTGGCTACACCTTC. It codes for CASSSGGSGYTF.

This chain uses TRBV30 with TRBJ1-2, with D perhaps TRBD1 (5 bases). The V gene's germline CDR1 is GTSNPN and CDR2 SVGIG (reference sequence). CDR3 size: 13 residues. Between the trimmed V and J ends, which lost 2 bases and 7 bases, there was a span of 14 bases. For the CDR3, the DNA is TGTGCCTGGAGTCTAACAGGTTCTCGTGGCTACACCTTC. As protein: CAWSLTGSRGYTF.

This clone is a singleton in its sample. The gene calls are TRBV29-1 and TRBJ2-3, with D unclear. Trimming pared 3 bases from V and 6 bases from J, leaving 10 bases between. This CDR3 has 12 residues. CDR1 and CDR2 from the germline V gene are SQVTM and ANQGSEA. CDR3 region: CSVERVMDTQYF. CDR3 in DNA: TGCAGCGTTGAGCGTGTAATGGATACGCAGTATTTT.

In nucleotides, the CDR3 is TGTGCCAGCAGCGTAGCAGGCGTGGGCACCGGGGAGCTGTTTTTT. Encoded protein: CASSVAGVGTGELFF. The gene calls are TRBV9 and TRBJ2-2; D is uncertain. The CDR3 extends over 15 amino acids. CDR1 and CDR2 (germline): SGDLS, YYNGEE. The V gene lost 0 bases and the J gene lost 4 bases, with 10 bases spanning the gap.

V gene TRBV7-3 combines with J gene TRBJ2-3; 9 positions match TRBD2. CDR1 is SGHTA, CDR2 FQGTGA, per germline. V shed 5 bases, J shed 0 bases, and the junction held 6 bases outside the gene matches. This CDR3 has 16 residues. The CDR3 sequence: CASSLGLALSTDTQYF. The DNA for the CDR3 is TGTGCCAGCAGCCTGGGACTAGCCCTGAGCACAGATACGCAGTATTTT.

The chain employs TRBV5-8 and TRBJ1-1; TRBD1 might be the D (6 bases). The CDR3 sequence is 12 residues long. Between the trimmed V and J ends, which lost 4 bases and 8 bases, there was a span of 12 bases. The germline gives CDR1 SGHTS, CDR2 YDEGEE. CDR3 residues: CASSPTGVEAFF. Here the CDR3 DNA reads TGTGCCAGCAGCCCGACAGGCGTAGAAGCTTTCTTT.

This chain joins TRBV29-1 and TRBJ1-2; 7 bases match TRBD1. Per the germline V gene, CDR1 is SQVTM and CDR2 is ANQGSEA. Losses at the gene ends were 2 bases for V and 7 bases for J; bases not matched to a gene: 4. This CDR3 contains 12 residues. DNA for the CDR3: TGCAGCGTTGAACGGCAGGGGGGTGGCTACACCTTC. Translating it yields CSVERQGGGYTF.

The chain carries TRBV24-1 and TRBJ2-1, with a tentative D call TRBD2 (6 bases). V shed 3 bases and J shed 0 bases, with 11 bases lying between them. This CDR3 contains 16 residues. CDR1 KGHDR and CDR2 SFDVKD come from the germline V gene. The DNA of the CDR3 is TGTGCCACCAGTGATGAGACTAGGAGCTCCTACAATGAGCAGTTCTTC. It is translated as CATSDETRSSYNEQFF.

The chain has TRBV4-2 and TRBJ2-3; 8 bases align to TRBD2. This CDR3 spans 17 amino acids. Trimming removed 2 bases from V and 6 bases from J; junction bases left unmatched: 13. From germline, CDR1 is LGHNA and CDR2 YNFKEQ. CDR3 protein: CASSQSPAAGGADTQYF. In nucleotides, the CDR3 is TGTGCCAGCAGCCAATCCCCAGCGGCGGGGGGAGCGGATACGCAGTATTTT.

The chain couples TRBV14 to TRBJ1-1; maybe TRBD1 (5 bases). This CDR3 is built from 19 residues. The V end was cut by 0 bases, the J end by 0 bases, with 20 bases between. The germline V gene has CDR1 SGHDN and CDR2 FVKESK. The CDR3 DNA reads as TGTGCCAGCAGCCAAGATTCCAGGGTAAAGGGGTCCATGAACACTGAAGCTTTCTTT. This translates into CASSQDSRVKGSMNTEAFF. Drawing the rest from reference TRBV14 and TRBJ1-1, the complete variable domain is EAGVTQFPSHSVIEKGQTVTLRCDPISGHDNLYWYRRVMGKEIKFLLHFVKESKQDESGMPNNRFLAERTGGTYSTLKVQPAELEDSGVYFCASSQDSRVKGSMNTEAFFGQGTRLTVV.

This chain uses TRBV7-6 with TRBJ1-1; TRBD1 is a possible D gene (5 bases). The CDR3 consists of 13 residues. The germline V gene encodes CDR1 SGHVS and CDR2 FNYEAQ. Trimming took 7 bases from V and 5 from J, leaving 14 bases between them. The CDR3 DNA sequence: TGTGCCAGCACCTCGGGGGTGAGGACTGAAGCTTTCTTT. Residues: CASTSGVRTEAFF.

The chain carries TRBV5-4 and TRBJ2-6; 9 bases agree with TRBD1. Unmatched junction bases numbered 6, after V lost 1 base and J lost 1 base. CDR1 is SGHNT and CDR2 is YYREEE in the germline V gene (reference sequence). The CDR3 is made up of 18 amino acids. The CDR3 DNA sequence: TGTGCCAGCAGCTTGTGGGGACAGGGTGTGTCTGGGGCCAACGTCCTGACTTTC. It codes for CASSLWGQGVSGANVLTF.

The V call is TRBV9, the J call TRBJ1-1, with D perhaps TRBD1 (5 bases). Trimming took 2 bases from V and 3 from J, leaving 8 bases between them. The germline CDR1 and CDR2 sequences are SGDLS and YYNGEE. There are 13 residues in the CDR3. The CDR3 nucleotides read TGTGCCAGCAGCGTGACAGAAGACACTGAAGCTTTCTTT. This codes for CASSVTEDTEAFF.

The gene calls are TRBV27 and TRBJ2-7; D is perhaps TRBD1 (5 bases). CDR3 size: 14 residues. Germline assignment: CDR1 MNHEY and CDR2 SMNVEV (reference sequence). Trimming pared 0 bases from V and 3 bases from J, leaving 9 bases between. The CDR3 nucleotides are TGTGCCAGCAGTTTATCGAGACAGAACTACGAGCAGTACTTC. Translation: CASSLSRQNYEQYF.

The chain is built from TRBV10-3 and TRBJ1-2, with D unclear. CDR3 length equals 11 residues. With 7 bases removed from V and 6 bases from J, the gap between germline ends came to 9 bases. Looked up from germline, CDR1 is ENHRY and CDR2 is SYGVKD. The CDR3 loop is CAITGRDGYTF. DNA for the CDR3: TGTGCCATCACGGGTCGGGATGGCTACACCTTC.